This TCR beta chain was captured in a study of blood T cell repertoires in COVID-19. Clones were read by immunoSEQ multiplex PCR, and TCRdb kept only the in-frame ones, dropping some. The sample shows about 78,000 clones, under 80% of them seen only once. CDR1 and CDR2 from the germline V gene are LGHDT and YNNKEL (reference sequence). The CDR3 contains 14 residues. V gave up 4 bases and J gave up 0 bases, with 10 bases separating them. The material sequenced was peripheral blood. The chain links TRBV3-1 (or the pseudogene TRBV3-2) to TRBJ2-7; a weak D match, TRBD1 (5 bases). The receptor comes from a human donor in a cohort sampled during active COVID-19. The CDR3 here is CASSRIDSSYEQYF. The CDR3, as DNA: TGTGCCAGCAGCCGGATTGACAGCTCCTACGAGCAGTACTTC.